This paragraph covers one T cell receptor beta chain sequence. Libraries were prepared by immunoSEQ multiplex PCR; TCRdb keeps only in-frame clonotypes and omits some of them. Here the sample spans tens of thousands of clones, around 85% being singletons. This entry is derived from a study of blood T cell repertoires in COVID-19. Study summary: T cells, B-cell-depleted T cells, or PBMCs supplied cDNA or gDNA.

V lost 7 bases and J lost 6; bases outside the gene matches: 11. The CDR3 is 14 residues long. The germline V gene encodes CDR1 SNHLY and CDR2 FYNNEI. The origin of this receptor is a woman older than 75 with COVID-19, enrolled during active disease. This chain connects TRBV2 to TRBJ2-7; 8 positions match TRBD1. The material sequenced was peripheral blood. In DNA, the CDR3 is TGTGCCAGCATTCCGACAGGGGCCCCTTTCGAGCAGTACTTC. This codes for CASIPTGAPFEQYF.